Listed below are T cell receptor beta chains from one sample, sequenced in a study of blood T cell repertoires in COVID-19. This table comes from immunoSEQ multiplex PCR, and its TCRdb copy is limited to in-frame clones, with some not included. Among more than 150,000 clones listed, around 81% were seen once. Sequencing used peripheral blood. Every receptor here comes from an elderly woman with COVID-19, enrolled during active disease. Both conserved end residues are trimmed from each CDR3. A D gene is named only where the DNA matches it firmly. Size is stated for part of the rows, as once, few or many counts, or as a class when the clone is expanded.

>TRBD1|TRBV29-1|-|TRBJ1-3
SVAGTAGNTIY
>-|TRBV4-1|-|TRBJ2-1
ASSHPGDFGEQF
>TRBD2|TRBV11-2|-|TRBJ2-1
ASSLGAGASNEQF
>TRBD2|TRBV19|-|TRBJ2-7
ASSTSGASYEQY
>-|TRBV7-9|-|TRBJ2-7
ASSLVFGLRSYEQY
>-|TRBV12-5|-|TRBJ2-1
ASGWAGVNEQF
>-|TRBV11-2|-|TRBJ2-5
ASSPGTFQETQY
>TRBD2|TRBV19|-|TRBJ2-1
ASSVAGGPLGDNEQF
>TRBD2|TRBV5-1|-|TRBJ2-7
ASSSGLADPSYEQY
>-|TRBV5-5|-|TRBJ1-1
ASSPQGVRGAF
>-|TRBV2|-|TRBJ2-7
ASSVRQTYEQY
>-|TRBV28|-|TRBJ1-3
ASSLVGAGNTIY
>TRBD1|TRBV5-6|once|TRBJ1-6
ASSLGTGVSPLH
>TRBD1|TRBV19|-|TRBJ1-2
ASSTDREYGYT
>-|TRBV29-1|few|TRBJ2-3
SVEVRGRGTQY
>-|TRBV18|-|TRBJ2-7
ASSPPRATSRSYEQY
>-|TRBV4-2|-|TRBJ1-2
ASSQTARYGYT
>-|TRBV27|-|TRBJ2-1
ASSRQGGEQF
>-|TRBV11-3|-|TRBJ1-1
ASSLGRLKEAF
>TRBD1|TRBV10-3|-|TRBJ1-2
AISETRQGAYGYT
>TRBD1|TRBV7-2|-|TRBJ2-3
ASSPGQGNPRADTQY
>TRBD2|TRBV28|-|TRBJ2-1
ASSLLRLREGQSSYNEQF
>TRBD2|TRBV11-3|-|TRBJ2-7
ASSSGGGRGGRYEQY
>TRBD1|TRBV5-4|-|TRBJ2-5
ASSPVDREGPETQY
>-|TRBV11-3|-|TRBJ1-1
ASSPKTGNTEAF
>-|TRBV7-3|-|TRBJ2-2
ASSLPGKNTGELF
>TRBD2|TRBV6-1|-|TRBJ2-7
ASSDERLAGPYEQY
>-|TRBV20-1|-|TRBJ1-1
SARVGRGAF
>-|TRBV5-4|-|TRBJ1-2
ASTPGGTEGPNYGYT
>TRBD2|TRBV5-1|-|TRBJ2-1
ASSLGTSGYNEQF
>-|TRBV5-4|-|TRBJ2-7
ASSLEGRDEQY
>TRBD1|TRBV20-1|-|TRBJ1-5
SASNRGGYQPQH
>-|TRBV3-1/TRBV3-2|-|TRBJ1-3
ASSQDKQVIIRYTIY
>TRBD1|TRBV7-9|-|TRBJ2-7
ASSARDSREQY
>TRBD1|TRBV5-1|-|TRBJ1-1
ASSGILGQGALYGEAF
>-|TRBV5-1|-|TRBJ2-5
ASSLSYGSEEETQY
>TRBD1|TRBV7-9|few|TRBJ1-1
ASSSTGAEAF
>-|TRBV7-2|-|TRBJ2-3
ASSPDRQVFTDTQY
>-|TRBV5-4|-|TRBJ1-2
ASSILEGQNYYGYT
>TRBD1|TRBV19|-|TRBJ1-4
ASGITGGKLF